The 24 T cell receptor beta chains below were found in one sample sequenced in a study of blood T cells in healthy people across ages. For the second PCR, which ran for roughly 7 to 11 cycles, a sample-barcoded 5' primer and a J-beta primer mix were used. TCRdb analysed the 5' RACE reads with MiXCR anew, one entry per CDR3 protein. Of roughly 1,800,000 distinct CDR3 sequences in the sample, around half were seen once. The sequenced material came from blood. The source of these receptors is a woman between 35 and 50 years old in good health.

The count of this clonotype is one. V usage is TRBV25-1 and J usage is TRBJ2-7; the match to TRBD1 covers 9 bases. CDR1 and CDR2 (germline): MGHDK, SYGVNS. With 8 bases clipped from V and 4 bases from J, the junction kept 9 bases outside the gene matches. The CDR3 sequence is 14 residues long. In DNA form, the CDR3 reads TGTGCCAGCGGAACTACAGGGGGCGCGTACGAGCAGTACTTC. It specifies CASGTTGGAYEQYF.

A word on this clonotype: One base away lies a much larger clone, so this may be a sequencing read error. This sequence joins TRBV7-2 and TRBJ2-1; D gene unclear. The length of the CDR3 is 11 residues. Germline lookup yields CDR1 SGHTA and CDR2 FQGNSA. The CDR3, as DNA: TGTGCCACCAGCTTCCACAATGAGCAGTTCTTC. This gives the protein CATSFHNEQFF.

As DNA, the CDR3 is TGTGCCAGCAGCCATCTTAACAGGGGGCGAGAGACCCAGTACTTC. It yields the protein CASSHLNRGRETQYF. The chain has TRBV3-1 and TRBJ2-5; 9 bases line up with TRBD1. The CDR3 has 15 residues. CDR1 LGHDT and CDR2 YNNKEL come from the germline V gene (reference sequence). J was trimmed by 4 bases and V by 3 bases; bases with no gene match: 6.

This chain links TRBV4-1 with TRBJ2-2; possibly TRBD1 for D (6 bases). CDR3 length: 18 amino acids. V was clipped by 0 bases and J by 1 base, with 15 bases between them. The germline CDR1 and CDR2 sequences are MGHRA and YSYEKL. The DNA for the CDR3 is TGCGCCAGCAGCCAAGATCAAGGGACATCTAAGAACACCGGGGAGCTGTTTTTT. Translating gives CASSQDQGTSKNTGELFF.

The chain combines TRBV6-5 with TRBJ1-2; D is possibly TRBD1 (5 bases). V lost 5 bases, J lost 4 bases, and 14 bases lay in between. Looked up from germline, CDR1 is MNHEY and CDR2 is SVGAGI. CDR3 length: 14 residues. This chain's CDR3 is CASSVFRDSYGYTF. CDR3 nucleotide sequence: TGTGCCAGCAGTGTATTCAGGGATTCCTATGGCTACACCTTC.

CDR3 amino acids: CASSIQVSGANVLTF. DNA for the CDR3: TGTGCCAGCAGTATTCAAGTCTCTGGGGCCAACGTCCTGACTTTC. The chain employs TRBV27 and TRBJ2-6; no reliable D call. The V end was cut by 5 bases, the J end by 0 bases, with 8 bases between. This CDR3 contains 15 residues. Looked up from germline, CDR1 is MNHEY and CDR2 is SMNVEV (reference sequence).

This clonotype was recorded many times. The chain has TRBV7-2 and TRBJ2-1, with TRBD2 matching 9 bases. V gave up 10 bases and J gave up 6 bases; unmatched junction bases: 13. This CDR3 comprises 15 residues. The germline V gene encodes CDR1 SGHTA and CDR2 FQGNSA. For the CDR3, the DNA is TGTGCCATTCTGAGCGGGGGGAAAGTTTCCAATGAGCAGTTCTTC. Its translation: CAILSGGKVSNEQFF.

This clonotype has a handful of counts. V is TRBV6-2 or TRBV6-3 and J is TRBJ2-5; 7 bases line up with TRBD2. CDR3 length: 14 amino acids. V lost 8 bases to trimming and J lost 2 bases; unmatched junction nucleotides: 8. The germline CDR1 and CDR2 sequences are MNHEY and SVGEGT. The CDR3 is CASRAGTTQETQYF. For the CDR3, the DNA is TGTGCCAGCCGAGCCGGGACTACACAAGAGACCCAGTACTTC.

This clonotype was seen only a few times. V is TRBV7-2 and J is TRBJ2-5; tentative D call: TRBD2 (5 bases). The ends were cut back, 1 base at V and 7 bases at J, with 13 bases in the middle. Germline CDR1 is SGHTA and CDR2 is FQGNSA. The CDR3 covers 14 residues. The CDR3: CASSLVTSPGTQYF. Written as DNA, the CDR3 is TGTGCCAGCAGCTTAGTAACTAGTCCGGGGACCCAGTACTTC. Supplemented by reference TRBV7-2 and TRBJ2-5, the full variable domain reads GAGVSQSPSNKVTEKGKDVELRCDPISGHTALYWYRQSLGQGLEFLIYFQGNSAPDKSGLPSDRFSAERTGGSVSTLTIQRTQQEDSAVYLCASSLVTSPGTQYFGPGTRLLVL.

The chain joins TRBV20-1 to TRBJ2-7; unclear D gene. This CDR3 comprises 14 residues. The V and J ends lost 0 bases and 2 bases respectively, with 11 bases between them. In germline, CDR1 is DFQATT, CDR2 SNEGSKA (reference sequence). CDR3 sequence: CSARDRLATYEQYF. CDR3 DNA sequence: TGCAGTGCTAGAGATCGACTGGCAACCTACGAGCAGTACTTC.

The V call is TRBV28, the J call TRBJ2-4; D call uncertain. The germline V and J ends were trimmed by 5 bases and 13 bases, with 18 bases remaining between them. The CDR3 extends over 13 amino acids. Germline CDR1 and CDR2: MDHEN and SYDVKM. The CDR3 DNA sequence: TGTGCCAGCAGTCTGATACCTTACAATGAGCAGTACTTC. This gives the protein CASSLIPYNEQYF.

The J gene is TRBJ2-5, the V gene TRBV6-2 or TRBV6-3, with 9 bases fitting TRBD2. Per germline, CDR1 MNHEY and CDR2 SVGEGT. The CDR3 has 14 residues. With V trimmed by 6 bases and J by 2 bases, 4 bases remained unmatched. The CDR3 reads CASRPSGVQETQYF. The DNA for the CDR3 is TGTGCCAGCAGGCCTAGCGGGGTACAAGAGACCCAGTACTTC.

As regards this clonotype: An end of the junction does not agree with germline; a read error may underlie this. The rearrangement uses TRBV10-1 and TRBJ2-1; D ambiguous. This CDR3 has 15 residues. The germline V gene encodes CDR1 WNHNN and CDR2 SYGVQD (reference sequence). CDR3: CASSESSTPPDEQFF. CDR3 sequence (DNA): TGCGCCAGCAGCGAGTCATCCACACCGCCCGATGAGCAGTTCTTC.

There are a few counts of this clonotype. J is TRBJ2-1 and V is TRBV9, with TRBD2 matching 12 bases. The CDR3 is 14 amino acids. Germline lookup yields CDR1 SGDLS and CDR2 YYNGEE. The ends lost 5 bases at V and 7 bases at J; junction bases unmatched: 4. CDR3 sequence (DNA): TGTGCCAGCAGTGGACTAGCGGGGTTTAATGAGCAGTTCTTC. Its translation is CASSGLAGFNEQFF.

V is TRBV3-1 and J is TRBJ2-5; D not resolved. Trimming removed 8 bases from V and 4 bases from J, with 11 bases in between. The CDR3 runs to 12 residues. Per the germline V gene, CDR1 is LGHDT and CDR2 is YNNKEL (reference sequence). CDR3 loop: CASSGLRETQYF. The CDR3, as DNA: TGTGCCAGCTCGGGCCTCAGAGAGACCCAGTACTTC.

The chain carries TRBV20-1 and TRBJ2-5, with 7 positions matching TRBD2. The CDR3 consists of 14 residues. V lost 5 bases and J lost 5; bases outside the gene matches: 11. From germline, CDR1 is DFQATT and CDR2 SNEGSKA (reference sequence). The CDR3 sequence: CSAPPWGGRETQYF. In nucleotides, the CDR3 is TGCAGTGCTCCACCTTGGGGGGGTCGGGAGACCCAGTACTTC.

This clonotype occurred a few times. The chain uses TRBV28 and TRBJ2-3; 8 nucleotides align to TRBD2. Unmatched junction bases numbered 6, after V lost 6 bases and J lost 7 bases. This CDR3 spans 13 amino acids. Looked up from germline, CDR1 is MDHEN and CDR2 is SYDVKM. The CDR3 bases are TGTGCCAGCAGCGGGGGGGGCACTTATACGCAGTATTTT. The encoded protein is CASSGGGTYTQYF.

This clonotype was recorded only once. V is TRBV9 and J is TRBJ1-1, with no clear D. The CDR3 is made up of 14 amino acids. V dropped 0 bases and J dropped 1 base, with 7 bases sitting between them. CDR1 and CDR2 from the germline V gene are SGDLS and YYNGEE. The DNA for the CDR3 is TGTGCCAGCAGCGTAGTCAGCTCGAACACTGAAGCTTTCTTT. It codes for CASSVVSSNTEAFF.

The gene calls are TRBV4-1 and TRBJ2-7; the D is unclear. The CDR3 length is 15 residues. Trimming stripped 1 base from V and 2 bases from J, with 12 bases between. Germline CDR1 is MGHRA and CDR2 is YSYEKL. The CDR3 coding sequence is TGCGCCAGCAGCCAAGTCAATGCCGGTACCTACGAGCAGTACTTC. Protein product: CASSQVNAGTYEQYF.

This clonotype has more than one count but fewer than ten. V and J are TRBV20-1 and TRBJ2-1; D may be TRBD2 (5 bases). In germline, CDR1 is DFQATT, CDR2 SNEGSKA (reference sequence). Trimming took off 4 bases at V and 0 bases at J, with 10 bases between the two ends. The CDR3 consists of 14 residues. The CDR3 bases are TGCAGTGCTAACAGCGGAAGCTCCTACAATGAGCAGTTCTTC. Translation gives CSANSGSSYNEQFF.

This sequence joins TRBV28 and TRBJ2-1; D is unclear. CDR1 is MDHEN, CDR2 SYDVKM, per germline. This CDR3 has 12 residues. With 2 bases removed from V and 7 bases from J, the gap between germline ends came to 6 bases. CDR3 DNA sequence: TGTGCCAGCAGTTTAAGGTGGAATGAGCAGTTCTTC. It translates to CASSLRWNEQFF.

The DNA of the CDR3 is TGCAGCGTTGAAGATCCTCCCCGGAACGAGCAGTACTTC. This gives the protein CSVEDPPRNEQYF. This rearrangement joins TRBV29-1 to TRBJ2-7; D not certain. CDR1 and CDR2 (germline): SQVTM, ANQGSEA. The length of the CDR3 is 13 residues. Trimming removed 0 bases at V and 5 bases at J, with 11 bases between.

V is TRBV15 and J is TRBJ2-5; D ambiguous. Germline loops: CDR1 LNHNV, CDR2 YYDKDF (reference sequence). V was shortened by 1 base and J by 2 bases, with 8 bases between the two germline ends. This CDR3 region has 14 residues. The CDR3 protein is CATSRGLFQETQYF. CDR3 in DNA: TGTGCCACCAGCAGAGGCCTCTTTCAAGAGACCCAGTACTTC. Variable domain in full (rest from reference TRBV15 and TRBJ2-5): DAMVIQNPRYQVTQFGKPVTLSCSQTLNHNVMYWYQQKSSQAPKLLFHYYDKDFNNEADTPDNFQSRRPNTSFCFLDIRSPGLGDTAMYLCATSRGLFQETQYFGPGTRLLVL.

The V gene is TRBV7-2, the J gene TRBJ1-1; a possible D gene is TRBD1 (5 bases). CDR3 size: 14 residues. CDR1 SGHTA and CDR2 FQGNSA come from the germline V gene. The ends were cut back, 5 bases at V and 7 bases at J, with 17 bases in the middle. In nucleotides, the CDR3 is TGTGCCAGCAGCCCGCAGGGTGGTATCAGTGAAGCTTTCTTT. This gives the protein CASSPQGGISEAFF.